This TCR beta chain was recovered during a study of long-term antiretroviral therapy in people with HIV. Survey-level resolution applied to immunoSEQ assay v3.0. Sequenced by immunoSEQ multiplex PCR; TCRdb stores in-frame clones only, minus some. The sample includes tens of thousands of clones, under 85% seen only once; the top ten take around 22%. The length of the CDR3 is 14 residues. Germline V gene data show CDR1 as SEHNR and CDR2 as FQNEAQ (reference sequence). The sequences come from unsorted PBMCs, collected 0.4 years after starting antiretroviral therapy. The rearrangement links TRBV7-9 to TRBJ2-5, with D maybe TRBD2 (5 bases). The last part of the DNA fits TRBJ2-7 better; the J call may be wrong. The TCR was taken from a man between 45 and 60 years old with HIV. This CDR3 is CASSSDSTTYEQYF. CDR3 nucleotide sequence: TGTGCCAGCAGCTCGGACTCGACCACCTACGAGCAGTACTTC.